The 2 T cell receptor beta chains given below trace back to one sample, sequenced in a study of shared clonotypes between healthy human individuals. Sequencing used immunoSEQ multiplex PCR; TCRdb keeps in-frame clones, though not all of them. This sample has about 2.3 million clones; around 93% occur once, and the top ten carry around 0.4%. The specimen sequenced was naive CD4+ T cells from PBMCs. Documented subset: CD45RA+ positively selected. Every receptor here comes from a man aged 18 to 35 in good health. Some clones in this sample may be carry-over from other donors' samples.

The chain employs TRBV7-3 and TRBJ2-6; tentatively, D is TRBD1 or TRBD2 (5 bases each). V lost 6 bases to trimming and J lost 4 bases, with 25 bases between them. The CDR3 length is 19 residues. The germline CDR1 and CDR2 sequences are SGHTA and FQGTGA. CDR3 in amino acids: CASRGPGSLPGNGANVLTF. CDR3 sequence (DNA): TGTGCCAGCAGGGGGCCCGGCTCCCTGCCGGGAAACGGGGCCAACGTCCTGACTTTC.

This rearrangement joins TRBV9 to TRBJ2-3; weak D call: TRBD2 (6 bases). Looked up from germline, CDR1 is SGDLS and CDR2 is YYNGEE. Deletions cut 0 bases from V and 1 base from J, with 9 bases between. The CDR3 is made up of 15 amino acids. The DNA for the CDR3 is TGTGCCAGCAGCGTAGACGGGAGCCGCACAGATACGCAGTATTTT. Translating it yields CASSVDGSRTDTQYF. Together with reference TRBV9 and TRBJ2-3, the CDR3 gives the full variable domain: DSGVTQTPKHLITATGQRVTLRCSPRSGDLSVYWYQQSLDQGLQFLIQYYNGEERAKGNILERFSAQQFPDLHSELNLSSLELGDSALYFCASSVDGSRTDTQYFGPGTRLTVL.